This TCR beta chain was captured in a study of blood T cell repertoires in COVID-19. Study information: From T cells, B-cell-depleted T cells, or PBMCs came the material, which was cDNA or gDNA.

Per the original data handling: Reference gene primer amplification gave estimated nucleated cell counts. The protocol was immunoSEQ multiplex PCR, while the TCRdb copy is restricted to in-frame clones and leaves out a portion. D and trimming come from the DNA, and the V and J calls and clone size come from that table. Of some 120,000 clones detected, about 84% appear once; the ten largest clones hold 12%. Trimming pared 0 bases from V and 0 bases from J, leaving 17 bases between. This CDR3 contains 18 residues. The germline V gene encodes CDR1 MNHEY and CDR2 SMNVEV (reference sequence). The V call is TRBV27, the J call TRBJ1-2; D gene unclear. The receptor comes from a woman aged 55-69 years with acute or convalescent COVID-19. The specimen was peripheral blood. CDR3 residues: CASSLSSPSRGANYGYTF. The CDR3 DNA sequence: TGTGCCAGCAGTTTATCTAGCCCTTCTCGAGGAGCTAACTATGGCTACACCTTC.